This TCR beta chain comes out of a study of blood T cells in healthy people across ages. Donor samples were obtained from healthy Caucasian individuals from Russia, aged about 6 to 95. This clonotype has a handful of counts. A second PCR, run for roughly 7 to 11 cycles, used a sample-barcoded 5' primer plus a J-beta primer mix. No fewer than 3 million CDR3-containing paired-end reads came from each sample. Via MiXCR, TCRdb re-called the 5' RACE reads, giving one row per CDR3 protein. Among about 680,000 distinct CDR3 sequences listed, 49% were seen once. The CDR3 runs to 16 residues. Trimming removed 0 bases from V and 6 bases from J, with 15 bases in between. Germline loops: CDR1 SGHDT, CDR2 YYEEEE.

The sequencing sample was made of blood. This TCR derives from a woman aged 55-70 years in good health. V gene TRBV5-6 combines with J gene TRBJ2-2; D ambiguous. The CDR3 sequence: CASSLASEDLAGELFF. The DNA for the CDR3 is TGTGCCAGCAGCTTGGCCTCTGAGGATTTAGCCGGGGAGCTGTTTTTT.